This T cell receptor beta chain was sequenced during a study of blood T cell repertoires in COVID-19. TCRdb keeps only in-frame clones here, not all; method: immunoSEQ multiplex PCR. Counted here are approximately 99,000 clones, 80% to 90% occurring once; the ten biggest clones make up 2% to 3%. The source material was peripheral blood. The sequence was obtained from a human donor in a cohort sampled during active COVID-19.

In DNA form, the CDR3 reads TGCGCCAGCAGCTCACTAGCGGGAGGGTCCAATGAGCAGTTCTTC. Translation: CASSSLAGGSNEQFF. The chain uses TRBV5-1 and TRBJ2-1; 13 positions agree with TRBD2. The CDR3 sequence is 15 residues long. Germline trimming cut 3 bases from V and 6 bases from J; bases unmatched to any gene: 3. Germline V gives CDR1 SGHRS, CDR2 YFSETQ.